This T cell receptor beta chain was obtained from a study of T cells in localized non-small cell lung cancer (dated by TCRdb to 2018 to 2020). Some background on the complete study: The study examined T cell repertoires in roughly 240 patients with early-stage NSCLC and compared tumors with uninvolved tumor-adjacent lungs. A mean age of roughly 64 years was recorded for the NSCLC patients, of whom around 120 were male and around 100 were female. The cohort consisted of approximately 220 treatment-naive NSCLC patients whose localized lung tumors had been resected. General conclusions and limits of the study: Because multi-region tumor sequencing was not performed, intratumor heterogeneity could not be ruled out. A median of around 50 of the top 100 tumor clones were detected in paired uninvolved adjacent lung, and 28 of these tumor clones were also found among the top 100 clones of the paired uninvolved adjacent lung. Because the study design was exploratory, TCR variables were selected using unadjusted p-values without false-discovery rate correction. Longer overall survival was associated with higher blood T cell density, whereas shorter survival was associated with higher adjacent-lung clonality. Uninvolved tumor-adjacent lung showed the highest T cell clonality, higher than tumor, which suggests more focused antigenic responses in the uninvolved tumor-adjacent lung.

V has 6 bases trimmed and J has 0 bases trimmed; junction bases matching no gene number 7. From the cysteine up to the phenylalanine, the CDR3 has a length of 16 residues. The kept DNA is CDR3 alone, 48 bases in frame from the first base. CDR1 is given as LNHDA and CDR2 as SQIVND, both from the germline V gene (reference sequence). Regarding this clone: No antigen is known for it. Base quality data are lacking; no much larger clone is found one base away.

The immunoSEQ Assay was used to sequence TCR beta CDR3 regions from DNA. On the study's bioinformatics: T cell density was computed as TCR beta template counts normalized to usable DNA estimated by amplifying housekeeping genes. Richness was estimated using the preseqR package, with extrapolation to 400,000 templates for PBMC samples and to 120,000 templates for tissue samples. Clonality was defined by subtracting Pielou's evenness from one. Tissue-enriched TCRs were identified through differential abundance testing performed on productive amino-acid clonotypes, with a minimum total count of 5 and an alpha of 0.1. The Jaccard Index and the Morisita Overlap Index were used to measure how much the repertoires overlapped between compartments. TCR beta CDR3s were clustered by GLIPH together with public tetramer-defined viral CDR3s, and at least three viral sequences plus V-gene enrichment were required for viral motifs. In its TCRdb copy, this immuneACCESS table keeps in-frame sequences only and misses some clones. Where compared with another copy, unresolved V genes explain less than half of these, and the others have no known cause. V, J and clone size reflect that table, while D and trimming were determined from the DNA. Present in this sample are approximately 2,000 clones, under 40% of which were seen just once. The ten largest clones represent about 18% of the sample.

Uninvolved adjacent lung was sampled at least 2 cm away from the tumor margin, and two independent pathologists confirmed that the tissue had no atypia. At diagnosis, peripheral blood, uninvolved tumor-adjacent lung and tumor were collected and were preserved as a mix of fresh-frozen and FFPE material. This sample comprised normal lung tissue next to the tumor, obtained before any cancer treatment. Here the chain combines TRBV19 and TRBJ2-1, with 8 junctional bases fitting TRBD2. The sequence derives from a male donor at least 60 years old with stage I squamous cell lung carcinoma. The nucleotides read TGTGCCAGTAGAGGAGGGCTAGCGGGCTCCTACAATGAGCAGTTCTTC. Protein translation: CASRGGLAGSYNEQFF.